These 26 T cell receptor beta chains originate from one sample sequenced in a study of T cells in Graves' hyperthyroidism and ophthalmopathy. Amplification of TCR beta CDR3 regions used RNA as the template. HTBI primers were used for first-round RT-PCR of the TCR CDR3. TCRdb reanalysed the multiplex PCR reads using MiXCR and keeps one entry per CDR3 protein. This sample yields more than 450,000 distinct CDR3 sequences, of which 14% are seen a single time; approximately 14% belongs to the top ten. Sequences were obtained from blood. The receptors here all came from a woman aged 40 to 50 with Graves' hyperthyroidism.

V usage is TRBV6-1 and J usage is TRBJ2-1; D might be TRBD2 (5 bases). The CDR3 consists of 13 residues. Germline V gene data show CDR1 as MNHNS and CDR2 as SASEGT. Trimming stripped 2 bases from V and 4 bases from J, with 6 bases between. The CDR3 region has the DNA TGTGCCAGCAGTGAACGGACTTACAATGAGCAGTTCTTC. Translated, it gives CASSERTYNEQFF.

Regarding this clonotype: One base away lies a much larger clone, so this may be a sequencing read error. This chain's CDR3 is CASSFRAESNEQFF. The CDR3 DNA follows: TGTGCCAGCAGCTTTCGGGCGGAGTCCAATGAGCAGTTCTTC. The V gene is TRBV5-5, the J gene TRBJ2-1; D ambiguous. With 2 bases removed from V and 6 bases from J, the gap between germline ends came to 12 bases. The germline V gene encodes CDR1 SGHKS and CDR2 YYEKEE (reference sequence). The CDR3 length is 14 residues.

This clonotype came up many times. This chain connects TRBV6-1 to TRBJ2-7, with 8 bases lining up with TRBD1. Germline V gene data show CDR1 as MNHNS and CDR2 as SASEGT. This CDR3 is built from 17 residues. J was trimmed by 2 bases and V by 6 bases; bases with no gene match: 15. The CDR3 loop reads CASRESDRGFAAYEQYF. The CDR3, as DNA: TGTGCCAGCAGAGAATCTGACAGGGGATTTGCGGCCTACGAGCAGTACTTC.

This clonotype came up many times. V and J are TRBV5-5 and TRBJ1-5; D call uncertain. This CDR3 has 14 amino acids. Per germline, CDR1 SGHKS and CDR2 YYEKEE (reference sequence). Trimming took off 3 bases at V and 3 bases at J, with 10 bases between the two ends. The CDR3 here is CASSSGGDNQPQHF. The CDR3 bases are TGTGCCAGCAGCTCCGGTGGAGACAATCAGCCCCAGCATTTT.

Ten or more counts support this clonotype. The V gene is TRBV7-9, the J gene TRBJ1-6; D may be TRBD1 (6 bases). Trimming stripped 4 bases from V and 10 bases from J, with 14 bases between. CDR1 is SEHNR and CDR2 is FQNEAQ in the germline V gene (reference sequence). This CDR3 region has 14 residues. The CDR3 DNA reads as TGTGCCAGCAGCTCGGGGGGCAGTACCTCACCCCTCCACTTT. Its translation is CASSSGGSTSPLHF.

This clonotype was detected only a few times. The gene calls are TRBV28 and TRBJ2-5; D is ambiguous. CDR1 MDHEN and CDR2 SYDVKM come from the germline V gene. Trimming stripped 8 bases from V and 2 bases from J, with 12 bases between. The CDR3 has 13 amino acids. The CDR3 region is CASGVYGQETQYF. CDR3 nucleotide sequence: TGTGCCAGCGGGGTTTATGGGCAAGAGACCCAGTACTTC. The whole variable domain, remainder taken from reference TRBV28 and TRBJ2-5, is DVKVTQSSRYLVKRTGEKVFLECVQDMDHENMFWYRQDPGLGLRLIYFSYDVKMKEKGDIPEGYSVSREKKERFSLILESASTNQTSMYLCASGVYGQETQYFGPGTRLLVL.

This clonotype has at least ten counts. The chain couples TRBV6-2 or TRBV6-3 to TRBJ2-7; 12 nucleotides agree with TRBD2. The CDR3 has 18 residues. Germline V lookup: CDR1 MNHEY, CDR2 SVGEGT. V shed 4 bases, J shed 5 bases, and the junction held 15 bases outside the gene matches. The CDR3 DNA reads as TGTGCCAGCAGTTCCCCCTGGCTAGCGGGAGGGCTTTCCCACGAGCAGTACTTC. Its translation: CASSSPWLAGGLSHEQYF.

This clonotype was observed many times. This rearrangement joins TRBV28 to TRBJ2-3; D gene uncertain. Germline CDR1 reads MDHEN; CDR2 reads SYDVKM. V dropped 7 bases and J dropped 2 bases, with 10 bases sitting between them. The CDR3 length is 13 residues. In DNA, the CDR3 is TGTGCCAGCACCTGGGCCCACACAGATACGCAGTATTTT. Residues: CASTWAHTDTQYF.

This clonotype has only a few counts. The V gene is TRBV7-6, the J gene TRBJ2-7, with D perhaps TRBD1 (7 bases). Germline V gene sequence: CDR1 SGHVS, CDR2 FNYEAQ. Trimming took off 5 bases at V and 2 bases at J, with 13 bases between the two ends. The CDR3 totals 14 residues. The chain's CDR3 is CASSPQGGTYEQYF. For the CDR3, the DNA is TGTGCCAGCAGCCCCCAGGGGGGAACCTACGAGCAGTACTTC.

This clonotype was found a few times. V and J are TRBV27 and TRBJ2-4; TRBD1 matches at 9 bases. The length of the CDR3 is 14 residues. Germline CDR1 MNHEY, CDR2 SMNVEV (reference sequence). Trimming took 2 bases from V and 8 from J; bases not matched to a gene: 4. In DNA form, the CDR3 reads TGTGCCAGCAGTTTAACTACAGGGGGCGACATTCAGTACTTC. Protein sequence: CASSLTTGGDIQYF.

CDR3 loop: CASSIDRGSNYGYTF. The CDR3 nucleotides read TGTGCCAGTAGTATAGACAGGGGCTCCAACTATGGCTACACCTTC. The chain couples TRBV19 to TRBJ1-2; tentative D call: TRBD1 (6 bases). V was cut by 0 bases and J by 2 bases, with 10 bases left in between. Per germline, CDR1 LNHDA and CDR2 SQIVND (reference sequence). This CDR3 has 15 residues.

This clonotype showed up just a few times. The chain employs TRBV12-5 and TRBJ2-3; D unresolved. Trimming removed 7 bases at V and 4 bases at J, with 21 bases between. The CDR3 totals 16 residues. Germline loops: CDR1 LGHNT, CDR2 FRNRAP. The CDR3 loop reads CASAPPSPIPPDTQYF. Written as DNA, the CDR3 is TGTGCTAGTGCACCCCCTTCCCCCATTCCCCCAGATACGCAGTATTTT. The entire variable domain, with the rest obtained from reference TRBV12-5 and TRBJ2-3, is as follows: DARVTQTPRHKVTEMGQEVTMRCQPILGHNTVFWYRQTMMQGLELLAYFRNRAPLDDSGMPKDRFSAEMPDATLATLKIQPSEPRDSAVYFCASAPPSPIPPDTQYFGPGTRLTVL.

This clonotype has more than one count but fewer than ten. The chain uses TRBV2 and TRBJ2-5; D possibly corresponds to TRBD2 (6 bases). The CDR3 extends over 13 amino acids. Germline V gene lookup returns CDR1 SNHLY and CDR2 FYNNEI. Trimming cost V 7 bases and J 10 bases, with 19 bases left between them. The CDR3 nucleotides are TGTGCCAGCAACGGAGGGCCTGACTTCTTCCAGTACTTC. Its translation: CASNGGPDFFQYF. Full variable domain (outside the CDR3, taken from reference TRBV2 and TRBJ2-5): EPEVTQTPSHQVTQMGQEVILRCVPISNHLYFYWYRQILGQKVEFLVSFYNNEISEKSEIFDDQFSVERPDGSNFTLKIRSTKLEDSAMYFCASNGGPDFFQYFGPGTRLLVL.

This clonotype was detected many times. The rearrangement joins TRBV30 to TRBJ1-4, with TRBD1 as a possible D gene (6 bases). Trimming shortened V by 1 base and J by 4 bases, and 7 bases separated the two germline ends. The germline V gene encodes CDR1 GTSNPN and CDR2 SVGIG (reference sequence). This CDR3 comprises 13 residues. The DNA of the CDR3 is TGTGCCTGGAGTGAGGACAGTAATGAAAAACTGTTTTTT. It specifies CAWSEDSNEKLFF. The entire variable domain, with the rest obtained from reference TRBV30 and TRBJ1-4, is as follows: SQTIHQWPATLVQPVGSPLSLECTVEGTSNPNLYWYRQAAGRGLQLLFYSVGIGQISSEVPQNLSASRPQDRQFILSSKKLLLSDSGFYLCAWSEDSNEKLFFGSGTQLSVL.

This clonotype was counted ten times or more. This rearrangement joins TRBV2 to TRBJ2-3; 12 bases align to TRBD2. The V gene's germline CDR1 is SNHLY and CDR2 FYNNEI. V was pared by 3 bases and J by 4 bases, with 5 bases of the junction left unmatched. CDR3 size: 16 residues. The CDR3 bases are TGTGCCAGCAGTGATTGGACTAGCGGGAAGGCAGATACGCAGTATTTT. Its translation: CASSDWTSGKADTQYF. Supplemented by reference TRBV2 and TRBJ2-3, the full variable domain reads EPEVTQTPSHQVTQMGQEVILRCVPISNHLYFYWYRQILGQKVEFLVSFYNNEISEKSEIFDDQFSVERPDGSNFTLKIRSTKLEDSAMYFCASSDWTSGKADTQYFGPGTRLTVL.

This clonotype was seen many times. The chain carries TRBV20-1 and TRBJ2-1, with a weak D call TRBD2 (5 bases). Germline V lookup: CDR1 DFQATT, CDR2 SNEGSKA (reference sequence). The CDR3 spans 16 residues. V lost 3 bases to trimming and J lost 4 bases, with 19 bases between them. The CDR3 DNA reads as TGCAGTGCTAGGACACTAGTTCCGACCTCATACAATGAGCAGTTCTTC. This codes for CSARTLVPTSYNEQFF.

This clonotype occurred many times. This chain links TRBV18 with TRBJ2-7; perhaps TRBD1 as D (6 bases). The CDR3 runs to 12 residues. V dropped 6 bases and J dropped 1 base, with 7 bases sitting between them. Germline values: CDR1 KGHSH, CDR2 LQKENI. The CDR3 bases are TGTGCCAGCTCGGACAGTTCCTACGAGCAGTACTTC. It translates to CASSDSSYEQYF. Full variable domain (missing parts from reference TRBV18 and TRBJ2-7): NAGVMQNPRHLVRRRGQEARLRCSPMKGHSHVYWYRQLPEEGLKFMVYLQKENIIDESGMPKERFSAEFPKEGPSILRIQQVVRGDSAAYFCASSDSSYEQYFGPGTRLTVT.

CDR3 in DNA: TGTGCCAGCAGCTTAGACCCGACAGGGGAACAGTTCTTC. The encoded protein is CASSLDPTGEQFF. The rearrangement joins TRBV7-3 to TRBJ2-1, with 8 bases lining up with TRBD1. Per germline, CDR1 SGHTA and CDR2 FQGTGA. J lost 13 bases, V lost 2 bases, and 7 bases had no gene match. This CDR3 has 13 amino acids.

At least ten counts were recorded for this clonotype. This chain joins TRBV7-2 and TRBJ2-5, with 7 bases fitting TRBD2. The V segment lost 5 bases and the J segment 4 bases; nucleotides outside the gene matches: 13. Germline lookup yields CDR1 SGHTA and CDR2 FQGNSA. The CDR3 spans 16 residues. Here the CDR3 DNA reads TGTGCCAGCAGCCGAGCACCAGCGGGGCGGGGAGAGACCCAGTACTTC. As protein: CASSRAPAGRGETQYF. The variable domain in full, with the rest retrieved from reference TRBV7-2 and TRBJ2-5, is GAGVSQSPSNKVTEKGKDVELRCDPISGHTALYWYRQSLGQGLEFLIYFQGNSAPDKSGLPSDRFSAERTGGSVSTLTIQRTQQEDSAVYLCASSRAPAGRGETQYFGPGTRLLVL.

The sample holds a few counts of this clonotype. The chain has TRBV4-2 and TRBJ2-1; perhaps TRBD1 as D (6 bases). This CDR3 contains 17 residues. V gave up 2 bases and J gave up 6 bases, with 20 bases separating them. The V gene's germline CDR1 is LGHNA and CDR2 YNFKEQ. CDR3 bases: TGTGCCAGCAGCCAAAATACTCAGGGGTTTAAGAGCAATGAGCAGTTCTTC. Its translation is CASSQNTQGFKSNEQFF.

This clonotype was counted many times. The chain joins TRBV6-1 to TRBJ1-1; unclear D gene. The CDR3 sequence is 12 residues long. Per the germline V gene, CDR1 is MNHNS and CDR2 is SASEGT. V lost 8 bases, J lost 6 bases, and 13 bases lay in between. This CDR3 is CASSEWVSEAFF. In nucleotides, the CDR3 is TGTGCCAGCTCCGAGTGGGTCTCTGAAGCTTTCTTT.

This clonotype was seen a few times. The chain couples TRBV12-3 or TRBV12-4 to TRBJ1-1; D is possibly TRBD1 (6 bases). The CDR3 contains 14 residues. V shed 1 base and J shed 5 bases, with 11 bases lying between them. This CDR3 is CASSLVQGSTEAFF. For the CDR3, the DNA is TGTGCCAGCAGTTTAGTGCAGGGGTCTACTGAAGCTTTCTTT.

The chain combines TRBV4-1 with TRBJ2-2; D is ambiguous. This CDR3 comprises 16 residues. V shed 6 bases and J shed 4 bases, with 18 bases lying between them. Germline V gene lookup returns CDR1 MGHRA and CDR2 YSYEKL. CDR3 in DNA: TGCGCCAGCAGACTCGATTCGATGGTAGGCACCGGGGAGCTGTTTTTT. As protein: CASRLDSMVGTGELFF.

At least ten counts were recorded for this clonotype. The rearrangement joins TRBV3-1 to TRBJ2-5, with a weak D call TRBD2 (5 bases). Germline-derived CDR1 and CDR2 are LGHDT and YNNKEL (reference sequence). Trimming took 3 bases from V and 5 from J, leaving 13 bases between them. The CDR3 sequence is 14 residues long. CDR3 DNA: TGTGCCAGCAGCCAGTCGGGGATTGGGGAGACCCAGTACTTC. Residues: CASSQSGIGETQYF.

Many counts were recorded for this clonotype. This chain connects TRBV5-1 to TRBJ2-7; 12 bases align to TRBD1. The CDR3 runs 16 residues. Germline V gene data show CDR1 as SGHRS and CDR2 as YFSETQ. The ends lost 4 bases at V and 4 bases at J; junction bases unmatched: 9. In DNA, the CDR3 is TGCGCCAGCAGCGTAAACCGGGACAGGGGGCTGTACGAGCAGTACTTC. Its translation is CASSVNRDRGLYEQYF.

This clonotype was counted at least ten times. The V gene is TRBV18, the J gene TRBJ1-1; TRBD1 matches at 9 bases. Trimming at V came to 8 bases and at J to 7 bases, leaving 8 bases not matched to a gene. This CDR3 is 13 amino acids long. Germline V CDR1 and CDR2: KGHSH, LQKENI. The chain's CDR3 is CASQRDRVLEAFF. The CDR3 coding sequence is TGTGCCAGCCAACGGGACAGGGTCCTTGAAGCTTTCTTT.